This TCR beta chain emerged from a study of regulatory T cells in long-lasting Graves disease. The CDR3 length is 15 residues. The ends were cut back, 2 bases at V and 6 bases at J, with 14 bases in the middle. The germline CDR1 and CDR2 sequences are MDHEN and SYDVKM. Library construction for TCR beta used iRepertoire HTBI primers and Arm-PCR of CDR3 regions. MiXCR was run by TCRdb on the multiplex PCR reads, yielding one entry per CDR3 protein. The sample carries 550,000 to 600,000 distinct CDR3 sequences, about 16% recorded once. Time point of the sample: newly diagnosed GD, antithyroid drugs for less than 3 months. Isolated PBMC RNA provided the starting material for the TCR library. One endocrinology department in Xi'an, China, was where patients came from. The same data also contributed to another study, on T cells in Graves' hyperthyroidism and ophthalmopathy. That report adds: Newly diagnosed hyperthyroidism, duration under 2 months, in patients aged 18 to 65. Blood samples included most of the expanded thyroid clonotypes exceeding 0.001. Ophthalmopathy prediction by the model preceded onset by a median 6.5 months.

The V call is TRBV28, the J call TRBJ2-4; D possibly corresponds to TRBD1 (6 bases). Sequenced here: peripheral blood mononuclear cells (PBMCs), sampled at new diagnosis, from a patient treated with antithyroid drugs. The sequence derives from a man between 18 and 35 years old with Graves disease. The CDR3 DNA is TGTGCCAGCAGTTTAGCCAGGGGTGGGGGAAACATTCAGTACTTC. This codes for CASSLARGGGNIQYF.